Listed here are 22 T cell receptor beta chains from one sample, sequenced in a study of Ad26.COV2.S vaccination and SARS-CoV-2 variants. Treatment defined: some 20 received Ad26.COV2.S at low or high dose, single or two shots; five or six received placebo; per-sample allocation not given. Sampling happened 63 days after the first vaccine or placebo injection. Measured with immunoSEQ multiplex PCR; TCRdb has only the in-frame clones, and not every one. Of roughly 320,000 clones in the sample, about 82% were seen once. This specimen was peripheral blood, taken in a trial of Ad26.COV2.S vaccine versus placebo. These receptors came from a person aged 18 to 65 who received the Ad26.COV2.S COVID-19 vaccine or a placebo.

The J gene is TRBJ2-3, the V gene TRBV28, with TRBD1 identical over 9 bases. The CDR3 has 16 amino acids. Trimming cost V 3 bases and J 2 bases; bases outside gene matches: 6. Germline V gives CDR1 MDHEN, CDR2 SYDVKM. The CDR3 DNA sequence: TGTGCCAGCAGTTTCAACAGGGGGCGTATCACAGATACGCAGTATTTT. This gives the protein CASSFNRGRITDTQYF.

The rearrangement links TRBV6-5 to TRBJ1-1, with D possibly TRBD1 on 5 matching bases. The CDR3 runs 13 residues. CDR1 and CDR2 from the germline V gene are MNHEY and SVGAGI. Trimming took off 8 bases at V and 6 bases at J, with 16 bases between the two ends. CDR3 in amino acids: CASSYSGVAEAFF. DNA of the CDR3: TGTGCCAGCTCCTACTCGGGGGTGGCTGAAGCTTTCTTT.

The rearrangement uses TRBV20-1 and TRBJ1-3, with D uncertain. This CDR3 spans 11 amino acids. The V end was cut by 6 bases, the J end by 4 bases, with 7 bases between. Germline V gene lookup returns CDR1 DFQATT and CDR2 SNEGSKA (reference sequence). The CDR3 loop is CSASNGNTIYF. In DNA, the CDR3 is TGCAGTGCCTCGAACGGAAACACCATATATTTT.

The chain combines TRBV28 with TRBJ1-3; unclear D gene. The CDR3 has 17 residues. V lost 3 bases to trimming and J lost 0 bases, with 15 bases between them. Germline V gene sequence: CDR1 MDHEN, CDR2 SYDVKM. CDR3 sequence: CASSFPLQSYSGNTIYF. In nucleotides, the CDR3 is TGTGCCAGCAGTTTCCCTCTACAAAGTTACTCTGGAAACACCATATATTTT.

The chain couples TRBV5-6 to TRBJ1-5; the D gene is possibly TRBD1 (5 bases). This CDR3 has 16 amino acids. Per the germline V gene, CDR1 is SGHDT and CDR2 is YYEEEE. V gave up 1 base and J gave up 0 bases, with 11 bases separating them. The CDR3 loop is CASSLFAGYSNQPQHF. The CDR3 bases are TGTGCCAGCAGCTTGTTCGCAGGGTATAGCAATCAGCCCCAGCATTTT.

This clone has ten or more counts. The genes are TRBV28 and TRBJ2-7; D is unresolved. With 2 bases removed from V and 5 bases from J, the gap between germline ends came to 10 bases. Germline-derived CDR1 and CDR2 are MDHEN and SYDVKM. The CDR3 has 13 amino acids. The CDR3 sequence is CASSLGPVDEQYF. CDR3 nucleotide sequence: TGTGCCAGCAGTTTAGGGCCAGTAGACGAGCAGTACTTC.

The CDR3 loop is CASSPHDGLGGELFF. The DNA for the CDR3 is TGTGCCAGCAGCCCACACGACGGTCTGGGAGGGGAGCTGTTTTTT. The chain joins TRBV13 to TRBJ2-2; D not resolved. Germline V gene lookup returns CDR1 PRHDT and CDR2 FYEKMQ (reference sequence). Trimming removed 5 bases at V and 8 bases at J, with 18 bases between. The CDR3 covers 15 residues.

This rearrangement joins TRBV18 to TRBJ1-1, with TRBD1 matching 7 bases. With V trimmed by 6 bases and J by 1 base, 5 bases remained unmatched. The CDR3 loop spans 14 amino acids. The germline V gene has CDR1 KGHSH and CDR2 LQKENI. Here the CDR3 DNA reads TGTGCCAGCTCTCCAGGGGGGGCGAACACTGAAGCTTTCTTT. It specifies CASSPGGANTEAFF.

This sequence joins TRBV3-1 (or the pseudogene TRBV3-2) and TRBJ2-7; 12 nucleotides align to TRBD2. The germline V gene encodes CDR1 LGHDT and CDR2 YNNKEL (reference sequence). The length of the CDR3 is 19 residues. Trimming at V came to 2 bases and at J to 6 bases, leaving 17 bases not matched to a gene. The CDR3 DNA sequence: TGTGCCAGCAGCCAAAATCTTAACTTACTAGCGGGGGGATACGGCGAGCAGTACTTC. Protein sequence: CASSQNLNLLAGGYGEQYF.

This clone was seen a handful of times. The rearrangement uses TRBV7-2 and TRBJ1-2, with a possible D match to TRBD1 (6 bases). The CDR3 has 13 residues. Trimming removed 3 bases at V and 8 bases at J, with 13 bases between. The germline gives CDR1 SGHTA, CDR2 FQGNSA. The CDR3, as DNA: TGTGCCAGCAGCTTGTGGCAGGGGCACGGCTACACCTTC. It is translated as CASSLWQGHGYTF.

This clone has a handful of counts. Compared with germline, one end of the junction differs, possibly owing to a read error. The rearrangement uses TRBV10-2 and TRBJ2-7; the D gene is possibly TRBD2 (6 bases). The CDR3 has 13 amino acids. In germline, CDR1 is WSHSY, CDR2 SAAADI. CDR3 DNA sequence: TGCGCCAGCTGTGACGGCCGGGGGTACGAGCAGTACTTC. Its protein is CASCDGRGYEQYF.

The V and J genes are TRBV7-8 and TRBJ1-4; the match to TRBD1 covers 9 bases. Per the germline V gene, CDR1 is SGHVS and CDR2 is FQNEAQ. V lost 4 bases and J lost 6; bases outside the gene matches: 3. The CDR3 is made up of 14 amino acids. Here the CDR3 DNA reads TGTGCCAGCAGCTCTAGGGACAGGGATGAAAAACTGTTTTTT. The encoded protein is CASSSRDRDEKLFF. Based on the CDR3 plus reference TRBV7-8 and TRBJ1-4, the full variable domain is GAGVSQSPRYKVAKRGQDVALRCDPISGHVSLFWYQQALGQGPEFLTYFQNEAQLDKSGLPSDRFFAERPEGSVSTLKIQRTQQEDSAVYLCASSSRDRDEKLFFGSGTQLSVL.

This chain uses TRBV6-1 with TRBJ1-5, with D hard to call. CDR3 length: 16 residues. Germline CDR1 MNHNS, CDR2 SASEGT. V dropped 4 bases and J dropped 6 bases, with 19 bases sitting between them. This chain's CDR3 is CASSARSVSGGQPQHF. The CDR3 DNA reads TGTGCCAGCAGTGCGAGAAGTGTGTCCGGAGGTCAGCCCCAGCATTTT.

The J gene is TRBJ1-2, the V gene TRBV28, with 10 bases fitting TRBD1. The CDR3 has 14 amino acids. Per the germline V gene, CDR1 is MDHEN and CDR2 is SYDVKM. Trimming cost V 1 base and J 6 bases; bases outside gene matches: 2. CDR3 sequence: CASSLSTGGNGYTF. DNA of the CDR3: TGTGCCAGCAGTTTATCGACAGGGGGCAATGGCTACACCTTC.

The V and J genes are TRBV11-3 and TRBJ2-3; unclear D gene. Germline lookup yields CDR1 SGHNT and CDR2 YENEEA. The CDR3 has 14 residues. Trimming removed 1 base at V and 4 bases at J, with 9 bases between. CDR3 in DNA: TGTGCCAGCAGCTTAGGGTACTCATCAGATACGCAGTATTTT. Protein: CASSLGYSSDTQYF.

The V gene is TRBV2, the J gene TRBJ2-4; D might be TRBD2 (5 bases). CDR3 length equals 11 residues. V lost 3 bases and J lost 9, with 6 bases in between. Germline V lookup: CDR1 SNHLY, CDR2 FYNNEI. CDR3 DNA sequence: TGTGCCAGCAGTGAGGGGAGCATTCAGTACTTC. Protein sequence: CASSEGSIQYF.

This clone was observed a few times. The chain is built from TRBV7-9 and TRBJ1-6; 8 bases agree with TRBD1. V was clipped by 8 bases and J by 7 bases; unmatched bases: 4. The CDR3 spans 13 residues. CDR1 is SEHNR, CDR2 FQNEAQ, per germline (reference sequence). The CDR3: CASLDRVNSPLHF. Written as DNA, the CDR3 is TGTGCCAGCCTGGACAGGGTGAATTCACCCCTCCACTTT.

This chain connects TRBV5-1 to TRBJ1-1, with 7 nucleotides matching TRBD1. CDR3 length: 13 amino acids. The V gene's germline CDR1 is SGHRS and CDR2 YFSETQ. The V segment lost 2 bases and the J segment 7 bases; nucleotides outside the gene matches: 5. The CDR3 region is CASSLGGTDEAFF. The CDR3 bases are TGCGCCAGCAGCTTAGGTGGGACAGATGAAGCTTTCTTT. The whole variable domain, remainder taken from reference TRBV5-1 and TRBJ1-1, is KAGVTQTPRYLIKTRGQQVTLSCSPISGHRSVSWYQQTPGQGLQFLFEYFSETQRNKGNFPGRFSGRQFSNSRSEMNVSTLELGDSALYLCASSLGGTDEAFFGQGTRLTVV.

V gene TRBV10-3 combines with J gene TRBJ1-1; 9 nucleotides align to TRBD1. V was pared by 3 bases and J by 10 bases, with 21 bases of the junction left unmatched. Germline-derived CDR1 and CDR2 are ENHRY and SYGVKD. CDR3 size: 18 residues. CDR3 DNA sequence: TGTGCCATCAGTGACCCGGGACAGGGAACGTTTCGGTTGGGTGTAGCTTTCTTT. Translation: CAISDPGQGTFRLGVAFF.

This clone showed up just a few times. The chain joins TRBV24-1 to TRBJ2-3; 11 nucleotides align to TRBD2. Germline CDR1 and CDR2: KGHDR and SFDVKD. The junction had 4 bases not matched to a gene; V was cut back by 5 bases and J by 4 bases. The CDR3 totals 15 residues. The CDR3 protein is CATSAPGLAADTQYF. The CDR3 bases are TGTGCCACCAGTGCCCCGGGACTAGCGGCAGATACGCAGTATTTT.

This clone has only a few counts. The V and J genes are TRBV7-9 and TRBJ1-1; TRBD1 matches at 7 bases. Germline loops: CDR1 SEHNR, CDR2 FQNEAQ (reference sequence). The CDR3 loop spans 12 amino acids. V lost 5 bases to trimming and J lost 7 bases; unmatched junction nucleotides: 4. CDR3 region: CASSIPGGEAFF. In DNA form, the CDR3 reads TGTGCCAGCAGCATACCAGGGGGTGAAGCTTTCTTT.

In the case of this clone: At the DNA level, this CDR3 is encoded by other sequences in the same sample as well. This sequence joins TRBV3-1 (or the pseudogene TRBV3-2) and TRBJ2-2; D gene uncertain. Trimming cost V 3 bases and J 5 bases, with 4 bases left between them. Germline CDR1 reads LGHDT; CDR2 reads YNNKEL (reference sequence). This CDR3 is 12 amino acids long. CDR3 DNA sequence: TGTGCCAGCAGCCAGTCTACCGGGGAGCTGTTTTTT. Its translation: CASSQSTGELFF.